This T cell receptor (beta chain) was sequenced for a study of shared clonotypes between healthy human individuals. Per the germline V gene, CDR1 is MDHEN and CDR2 is SYDVKM. The CDR3 extends over 14 amino acids. Trimming removed 3 bases at V and 6 bases at J, with 12 bases between. It was CD45RO-negative cells, positively selected for CCR7, that made up naive CD8 cells, with terminally differentiated effector memory CD45RA+ cells excluded. The protocol was immunoSEQ multiplex PCR, while the TCRdb copy is restricted to in-frame clones and leaves out a portion. Here the sample spans some 2,000,000 clones, 85% to 95% being singletons. This clone is a singleton in its sample.

V usage is TRBV28 and J usage is TRBJ1-5; D is uncertain. The TCR originated in a man younger than 30 in good health. The sequencing sample was made of naive CD8+ T cells sorted from blood. The CDR3 coding sequence is TGTGCCAGCAGTTTTAGGATTTTCGGTCAGCCCCAGCATTTT. It is translated as CASSFRIFGQPQHF.